The T cell receptor beta chain under discussion was sequenced for a study of CD8 T cells in ankylosing spondylitis. Points from the study as a whole: CD8+ cells made up the disease-linked clones, which were relatively rare in peripheral blood. Among TCR beta sequences, a motif of several highly homologous variants appeared characteristic of ankylosing spondylitis blood. The study looked at matched synovial fluid samples from ankylosing spondylitis patients. Disease-linked clones were reported to be significantly enriched there.

Making use of molecular barcodes, quantitative 5'-RACE generated TCR beta libraries. TCRdb called the 5' RACE reads again in MiXCR, with one record for every CDR3 protein. Of hundreds of thousands of distinct CDR3 sequences listed, 12% were seen once; the top ten hold 0.51%. Germline CDR1 SGHTA, CDR2 FQGTGA. Trimming cost V 5 bases and J 2 bases, with 11 bases left between them. This CDR3 has 14 residues. Concerning this clonotype itself: What it binds is not known.

The sequence was collected from a male donor with ankylosing spondylitis. The chain has TRBV7-3 and TRBJ2-3; a weak D match, TRBD2 (5 bases). The sequencing input was blood, either unsorted or a sorted T cell fraction (not recorded which). The CDR3 protein is CASSPEGYTDTQYF. As DNA, the CDR3 is TGTGCCAGCAGCCCCGAGGGCTACACAGATACGCAGTATTTT.